This T cell receptor beta chain was profiled in a study of blood T cell repertoires in COVID-19. Across the whole study: The cDNA or gDNA used as material had been derived from T cells, B-cell-depleted T cells, or PBMCs.

The age range of participants was about 18 to 100 years, with residence in under 25 US areas. Participants classified as exposed had met a COVID-19 case within 2 weeks before study entry. Original processing methods: Amplification of reference gene primers was used by the study to estimate nucleated cell counts. Assay used: immunoSEQ multiplex PCR; TCRdb lists only in-frame clones, some missing. V, J and clone size are those of that table, while D and trimming were read from the DNA. This table has some 320,000 clones, 89% appearing once. The germline V gene encodes CDR1 MDHEN and CDR2 SYDVKM. V dropped 6 bases and J dropped 4; count of bases not matched to a gene: 8. This CDR3 has 16 residues.

This clonotype was obtained from a woman between 50 and 59 years old who had been exposed to COVID-19. Source material: PBMCs or T cells enriched from blood (not recorded which). This chain links TRBV28 with TRBJ2-3, with TRBD2 identical over 12 bases. DNA for the CDR3: TGTGCCAGCAGAACTCCTAGCGGGGGGGCGTCAGATACGCAGTATTTT. It specifies CASRTPSGGASDTQYF.